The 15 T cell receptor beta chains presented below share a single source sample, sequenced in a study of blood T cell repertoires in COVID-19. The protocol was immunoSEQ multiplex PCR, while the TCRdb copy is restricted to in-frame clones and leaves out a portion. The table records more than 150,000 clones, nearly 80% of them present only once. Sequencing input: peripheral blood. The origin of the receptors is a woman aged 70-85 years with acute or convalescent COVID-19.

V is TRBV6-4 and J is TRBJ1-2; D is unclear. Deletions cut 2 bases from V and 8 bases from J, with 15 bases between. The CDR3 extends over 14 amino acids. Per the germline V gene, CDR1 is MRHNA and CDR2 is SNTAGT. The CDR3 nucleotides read TGTGCCAGCAGTGACCCGCAGCGCAGTACGGGCTACACCTTC. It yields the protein CASSDPQRSTGYTF.

The DNA of the CDR3 is TGTGCCAGCAGTTTGCGGGGGGGTGCCGGGGAGCTGTTTTTT. Protein sequence: CASSLRGGAGELFF. V and J are TRBV27 and TRBJ2-2; 9 positions match TRBD2. The CDR3 runs 14 residues. Trimming at V came to 3 bases and at J to 6 bases, leaving 2 bases not matched to a gene. Germline V lookup: CDR1 MNHEY, CDR2 SMNVEV (reference sequence).

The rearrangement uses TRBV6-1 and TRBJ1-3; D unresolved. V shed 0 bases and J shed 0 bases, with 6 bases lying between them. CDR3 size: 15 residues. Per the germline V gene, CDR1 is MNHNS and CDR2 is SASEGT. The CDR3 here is CASSEASYSGNTIYF. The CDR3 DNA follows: TGTGCCAGCAGTGAAGCTAGTTACTCTGGAAACACCATATATTTT.

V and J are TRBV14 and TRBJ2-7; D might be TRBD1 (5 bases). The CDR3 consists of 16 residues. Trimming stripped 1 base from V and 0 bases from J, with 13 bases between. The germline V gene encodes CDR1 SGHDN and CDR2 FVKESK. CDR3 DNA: TGTGCCAGCAGCCAAGCGCGCAGGGCCTCCTCCTACGAGCAGTACTTC. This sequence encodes CASSQARRASSYEQYF.

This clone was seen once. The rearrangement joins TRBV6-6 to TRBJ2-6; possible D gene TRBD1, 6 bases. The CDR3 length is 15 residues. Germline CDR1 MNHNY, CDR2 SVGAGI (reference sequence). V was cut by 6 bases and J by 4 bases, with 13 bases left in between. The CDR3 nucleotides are TGTGCCAGCAGACCCAGGGGTACGGGGGCCAACGTCCTGACTTTC. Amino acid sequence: CASRPRGTGANVLTF.

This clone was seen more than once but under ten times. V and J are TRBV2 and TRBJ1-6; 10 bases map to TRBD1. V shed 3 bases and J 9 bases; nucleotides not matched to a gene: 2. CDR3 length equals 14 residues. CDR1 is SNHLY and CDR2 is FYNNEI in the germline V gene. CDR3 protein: CASSEDRGVSPLHF. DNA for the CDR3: TGTGCCAGCAGTGAGGACAGGGGGGTTTCACCCCTCCACTTT.

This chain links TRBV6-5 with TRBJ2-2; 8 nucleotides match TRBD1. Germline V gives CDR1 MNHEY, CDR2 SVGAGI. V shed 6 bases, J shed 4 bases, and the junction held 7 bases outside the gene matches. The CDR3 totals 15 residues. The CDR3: CASRRTGYATGELFF. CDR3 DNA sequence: TGTGCCAGCAGACGGACAGGGTATGCCACCGGGGAGCTGTTTTTT.

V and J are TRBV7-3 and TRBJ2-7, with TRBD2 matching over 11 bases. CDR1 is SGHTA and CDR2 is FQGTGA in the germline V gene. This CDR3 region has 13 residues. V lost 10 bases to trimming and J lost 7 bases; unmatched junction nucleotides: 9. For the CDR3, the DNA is TGTGCCACGTCGACTAGCGGGACCGGGGAGCAGTACTTC. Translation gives CATSTSGTGEQYF.

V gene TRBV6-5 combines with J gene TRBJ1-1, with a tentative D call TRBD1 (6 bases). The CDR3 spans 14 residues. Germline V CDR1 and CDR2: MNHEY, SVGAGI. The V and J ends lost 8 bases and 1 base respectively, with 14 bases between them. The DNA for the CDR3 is TGTGCCAGCTCACAGGGCACCTCGAACACTGAAGCTTTCTTT. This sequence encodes CASSQGTSNTEAFF.

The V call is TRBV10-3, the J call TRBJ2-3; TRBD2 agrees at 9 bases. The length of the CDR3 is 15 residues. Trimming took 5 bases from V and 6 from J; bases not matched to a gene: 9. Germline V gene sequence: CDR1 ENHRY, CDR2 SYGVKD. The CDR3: CAISIRTSAGDTQYF. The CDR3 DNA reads TGTGCCATCAGTATAAGGACTAGCGCGGGGGATACGCAGTATTTT.

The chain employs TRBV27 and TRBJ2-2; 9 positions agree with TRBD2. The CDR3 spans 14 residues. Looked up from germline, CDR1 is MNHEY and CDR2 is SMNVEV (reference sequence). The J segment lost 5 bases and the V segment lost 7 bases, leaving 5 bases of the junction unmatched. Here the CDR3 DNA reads TGTGCCAGCATGGTAGCGGGAGTTACCGGGGAGCTGTTTTTT. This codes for CASMVAGVTGELFF.

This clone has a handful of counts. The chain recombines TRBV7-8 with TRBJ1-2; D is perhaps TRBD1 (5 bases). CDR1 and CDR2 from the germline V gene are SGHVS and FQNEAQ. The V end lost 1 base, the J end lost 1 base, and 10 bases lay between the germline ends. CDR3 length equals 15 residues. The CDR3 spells CASSLGLGVNYGYTF. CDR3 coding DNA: TGTGCCAGCAGCTTAGGATTAGGGGTTAACTATGGCTACACCTTC.

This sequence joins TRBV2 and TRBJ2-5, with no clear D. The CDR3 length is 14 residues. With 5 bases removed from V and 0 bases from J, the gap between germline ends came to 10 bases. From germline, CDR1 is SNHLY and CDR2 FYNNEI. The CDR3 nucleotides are TGTGCCAGCAGTACGGGTCCGTACCAAGAGACCCAGTACTTC. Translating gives CASSTGPYQETQYF.

CDR3 in amino acids: CASRPGLADSYNEQFF. The CDR3 DNA reads TGTGCCAGCAGGCCCGGACTAGCGGACTCCTACAATGAGCAGTTCTTC. V gene TRBV2 combines with J gene TRBJ2-1; 10 nucleotides line up with TRBD2. The CDR3 runs 16 residues. Trimming at V came to 6 bases and at J to 0 bases, leaving 5 bases not matched to a gene. In germline, CDR1 is SNHLY, CDR2 FYNNEI.

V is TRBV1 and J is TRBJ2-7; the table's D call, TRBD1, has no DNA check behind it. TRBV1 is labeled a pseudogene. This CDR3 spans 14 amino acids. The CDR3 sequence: CTSSQGQGRYEQYF. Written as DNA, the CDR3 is TGCACCAGCAGCCAAGGACAGGGCAGGTACGAGCAGTACTTC.